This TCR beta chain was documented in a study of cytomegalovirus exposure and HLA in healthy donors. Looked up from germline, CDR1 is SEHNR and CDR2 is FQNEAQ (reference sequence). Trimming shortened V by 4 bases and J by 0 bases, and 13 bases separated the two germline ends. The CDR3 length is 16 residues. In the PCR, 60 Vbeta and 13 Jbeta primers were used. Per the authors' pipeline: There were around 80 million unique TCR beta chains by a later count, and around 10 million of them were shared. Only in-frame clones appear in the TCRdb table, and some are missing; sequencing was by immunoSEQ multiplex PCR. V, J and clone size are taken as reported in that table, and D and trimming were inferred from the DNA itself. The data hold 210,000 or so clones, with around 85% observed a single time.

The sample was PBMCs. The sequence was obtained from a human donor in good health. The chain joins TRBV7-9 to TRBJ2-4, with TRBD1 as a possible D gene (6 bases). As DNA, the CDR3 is TGTGCCAGCAGCTCCCAGGGGCGCGTAGCCAAAAACATTCAGTACTTC. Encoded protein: CASSSQGRVAKNIQYF.